This is a list of T cell receptor beta chains from one sample in a study of CD4 T cells in relation to SARS-CoV-2 and coronaviruses. For these receptors, no antigen is known. Data came from immunoSEQ multiplex PCR; TCRdb stores just in-frame clones and leaves some out. Seen here are 35,000 to 40,000 clones, roughly 80% observed once, and the top ten hold about a fifth. The sequenced sample was memory CD4+ T cells from PBMCs, cultured in vitro. Receptors were obtained from an adult with COVID-19. Both conserved end residues are part of each CDR3. Fields, in order: D gene, V gene, CDR3 length, CDR3 protein. A D gene is named only where the DNA matches it firmly.

NA,TRBV27,13,CASSSWGTDTQYF
NA,TRBV20-1,13,CSASSNSGNEQFF
NA,TRBV3-1/TRBV3-2,16,CASSGTGRQNTGELFF
NA,TRBV5-8,11,CASSLADTQYF
TRBD1,TRBV27,14,CASSWDRGGETQYF
NA,TRBV30,15,CAWSVPGDQRGKLFF
NA,TRBV10-3,17,CAISERQAGTQGRLTFF
TRBD2,TRBV6-1,16,CASSARWDYFRGEQYF
NA,TRBV24-1,14,CATSASRGGNEQFF
NA,TRBV6-5,16,CASSYKGDVRTDTQYF
TRBD1,TRBV5-5,16,CASSTGTGGATGELFF
NA,TRBV4-1,13,CASSRLRSEEQYF
NA,TRBV4-2,15,CASSQESLRGTEAFF
TRBD2,TRBV5-6,18,CASSLPGPTSGVYYEQYF
TRBD2,TRBV19,14,CASRTSGGKETQYF
NA,TRBV7-9,16,CASSLGQGSYNSPLHF
NA,TRBV5-1,17,CASSLGLRPNWEETQYF
NA,TRBV19,14,CASSPDPSTDTQYF
NA,TRBV5-1,15,CASSLLGDSYNEQFF
NA,TRBV7-9,14,CASNSQGGLYEQYF
NA,TRBV6-6,15,CASSYRGAGTGELFF
TRBD1,TRBV9,15,CASAIDRDKGNTIYF
TRBD1,TRBV25-1,15,CASSEPGQGDYEQYF
TRBD1,TRBV27,14,CASSLDRGQGTQYF
NA,TRBV7-9,14,CASSLGMGRETQYF
NA,TRBV21-1,20,CASSASGGKGAVAGANVLTF
TRBD1,TRBV10-3,14,CAISGTGGNQPQHF
NA,TRBV11-2,17,CASSLVPGNPANEKLFF
NA,TRBV9,13,CASSVFLLGEQFF
TRBD2,TRBV28,16,CASSGGDTAFFYEQYF
TRBD2,TRBV19,17,CASSISSLREGVYTQYF
TRBD2,TRBV5-5,15,CASSETSGRVDTQYF
NA,TRBV30,14,CAWSPPGFHYEQYF
NA,TRBV7-2,13,CASSLGTGNEQFF
TRBD1,TRBV5-4,13,CASSATGTGEQYF
TRBD2,TRBV24-1,17,CATSDGTSGRSYNEQFF
NA,TRBV6-2/TRBV6-3,15,CASSSELYSNQPQHF
TRBD1,TRBV27,14,CASSIDRGNQPQHF
NA,TRBV6-1,13,CASSDTERETQYF